This TCR beta chain was sequenced in a study of PD-1 blockade in classical Hodgkin lymphoma. Generated by immunoSEQ multiplex PCR, the TCRdb table keeps only in-frame clones and is missing some. The sample carries about 9,700 clones, roughly 80% recorded once. This clone has more than one count but fewer than ten. As yet, its antigen is unknown. Overall study findings and caveats: What caused the repertoire differences, perhaps disease activity or prior therapy, remains undefined. Compared with baseline, CD4+ but not CD8+ TCR diversity had risen significantly by C4D1.

The CDR3 has 15 residues. Germline assignment: CDR1 SGHVS and CDR2 FQNEAQ. Trimming cost V 2 bases and J 4 bases; bases outside gene matches: 6. Time point noted: cycle 4 day 1 (C4D1), after more than 5 weeks of nivolumab. Relapse was seen in all patients after autologous stem cell transplantation, and brentuximab vedotin exposure was variable. The material was peripheral blood mononuclear cells (PBMCs), obtained before the fourth cycle of nivolumab. The sequence was collected from a human donor with classical Hodgkin lymphoma. The gene calls are TRBV7-8 and TRBJ2-7; TRBD2 agrees at 9 bases. The CDR3 DNA reads TGTGCCAGCAGCTTAATGCCGGGACTAGCTTACGAGCAGTACTTC. This codes for CASSLMPGLAYEQYF.